This paragraph reports one T cell receptor (beta chain). Its cognate antigen is unknown. CDR1 and CDR2 (germline): SGHVS, FQNEAQ. This CDR3 contains 14 residues. This specimen comes from a study of T cells expressing NK-cell markers. The study, taken as a whole, reports: Several donors showed these clonotypes also leading the CD3+CD56-NKG2C+ fraction. In more than 5 donors, dominant CD3+CD56+NKG2C+ clones formed roughly 1.0-7.5% of CD8+ cells.

TCRdb reprocessed the 5' RACE reads and stores each CDR3 protein as one record, lacking DNA. In total, the table holds about 150,000 distinct CDR3 sequences. J is TRBJ2-3 and V is TRBV7-8. The specimen was blood T cells: a sorted CD56 or NKG2C T cell subset, CD4+ or CD8+ T cells, or bulk PBMC T cells (not recorded which). This clonotype was obtained from a woman aged 50 to 65 in good health. CDR3 sequence: CASSAQDSTDTQYF. Full variable domain (rest looked up from reference TRBV7-8 and TRBJ2-3): GAGVSQSPRYKVAKRGQDVALRCDPISGHVSLFWYQQALGQGPEFLTYFQNEAQLDKSGLPSDRFFAERPEGSVSTLKIQRTQQEDSAVYLCASSAQDSTDTQYFGPGTRLTVL.